This TCR beta chain was recorded in a study of CD8+ T cells in alopecia areata. Broader study findings: Higher clonality than in normal scalp was seen in lesional scalp, especially alopecia totalis/universalis.

The study team obtained lesional scalp punch biopsies and peripheral blood from alopecia areata patients. Using a FACSAria, the CD4+ and CD8+ T cells were sorted from the PBMCs. CDR3 size: 12 residues. Germline V CDR1 and CDR2: SGDLS, YYNGEE. The V and J ends lost 4 bases and 7 bases respectively, with 9 bases between them. Concerning this clone: Antigen unknown.

As the sequencing template, cDNA was produced by extracting RNA and reverse transcribing it. The data were produced by immunoSEQ multiplex PCR, yet TCRdb's version contains in-frame clones alone and is incomplete. Here the sample spans 130,000 or so clones, around 48% being singletons. Sequenced sample: NKG2D-low CD8+ T cells sorted from blood. The receptor's source is a human donor with alopecia areata. This rearrangement joins TRBV9 to TRBJ2-1, with D tentatively TRBD2 (5 bases). CDR3 protein: CASSWRGNEQFF. The CDR3 DNA reads TGTGCCAGCAGCTGGCGAGGGAATGAGCAGTTCTTC.